The 13 T cell receptor beta chains reported below all come from one sample, sequenced in a study of OX40 agonist ivuxolimab in advanced cancers. Produced via immunoSEQ multiplex PCR; TCRdb's table is partial and in-frame only. Of roughly 100,000 clones listed, 90% to 97% are singletons. Sample: CD4+ or CD8+ T cells sorted from blood, taken in a trial of the OX40 agonist ivuxolimab. Receptors were obtained from an adult with an advanced solid tumor such as melanoma, head and neck, liver or kidney cancer.

The gene calls are TRBV11-2 and TRBJ2-1, with a weak D call TRBD1 (5 bases). The ends were cut back, 3 bases at V and 3 bases at J, with 12 bases in the middle. This CDR3 is 15 amino acids long. Germline V lookup: CDR1 SGHAT, CDR2 FQNNGV. The CDR3 reads CASSFMAGYYNEQFF. CDR3 sequence (DNA): TGTGCCAGCAGCTTTATGGCAGGGTACTACAATGAGCAGTTCTTC.

The V and J genes are TRBV28 and TRBJ1-4; D remains unclear. This CDR3 comprises 12 residues. Trimming stripped 7 bases from V and 4 bases from J, with 7 bases between. Per the germline V gene, CDR1 is MDHEN and CDR2 is SYDVKM. The CDR3 DNA sequence: TGTGCCAGCACCCAGAATAATGAAAAACTGTTTTTT. The encoded protein is CASTQNNEKLFF.

The CDR3 is CASSQEFARANTGELFF. The CDR3 region has the DNA TGCGCCAGCAGCCAAGAGTTCGCTAGAGCGAACACCGGGGAGCTGTTTTTT. The genes are TRBV4-1 and TRBJ2-2; D remains ambiguous. V dropped 0 bases and J dropped 0 bases, with 11 bases sitting between them. This CDR3 contains 17 residues. CDR1 is MGHRA and CDR2 is YSYEKL in the germline V gene.

The chain employs TRBV7-6 and TRBJ2-7; D not certain. Trimming pared 2 bases from V and 5 bases from J, leaving 4 bases between. Germline CDR1 is SGHVS and CDR2 is FNYEAQ. CDR3 size: 11 residues. The CDR3 region is CASSLQDEQYF. For the CDR3, the DNA is TGTGCCAGCAGCTTACAGGACGAGCAGTACTTC.

The rearrangement joins TRBV7-9 to TRBJ2-7, with 7 bases aligning to TRBD2. The CDR3 runs to 16 residues. Germline CDR1 and CDR2: SEHNR and FQNEAQ (reference sequence). J was trimmed by 1 base and V by 1 base; bases with no gene match: 7. The CDR3, as DNA: TGTGCCAGCAGCTTAGGATCGGCCGGGGGGTCCTACGAGCAGTACTTC. Its protein is CASSLGSAGGSYEQYF.

V and J are TRBV7-2 and TRBJ2-7; weak D call: TRBD2 (5 bases). Deletions cut 1 base from V and 0 bases from J, with 7 bases between. This CDR3 is 14 amino acids long. Germline values: CDR1 SGHTA, CDR2 FQGNSA. CDR3 protein: CASSLGGVSYEQYF. The DNA of the CDR3 is TGTGCCAGCAGCTTAGGGGGAGTCTCCTACGAGCAGTACTTC.

This chain connects TRBV30 to TRBJ1-2; 7 nucleotides match TRBD1. Germline CDR1 reads GTSNPN; CDR2 reads SVGIG (reference sequence). V shed 3 bases and J 6 bases; nucleotides not matched to a gene: 4. The CDR3 contains 12 residues. CDR3 DNA: TGTGCCTGGAGAGACAGGGAACATGGCTACACCTTC. Amino acids: CAWRDREHGYTF.

The V and J genes are TRBV18 and TRBJ2-5; no clear D gene. This CDR3 is built from 16 residues. Trimming stripped 0 bases from V and 1 base from J, with 12 bases between. Germline assignment: CDR1 KGHSH and CDR2 LQKENI. The CDR3 reads CASSPPATDGQETQYF. The CDR3 DNA is TGTGCCAGCTCACCACCGGCAACAGACGGCCAAGAGACCCAGTACTTC.

This sequence joins TRBV19 and TRBJ1-5; 7 bases are a match to TRBD1. Germline CDR1 LNHDA, CDR2 SQIVND (reference sequence). The CDR3 is 14 amino acids. The V segment lost 3 bases and the J segment 5 bases; nucleotides outside the gene matches: 4. The CDR3 DNA follows: TGTGCCAGTAGTATTTCACAGGGGTATCAGCCCCAGCATTTT. Its translation: CASSISQGYQPQHF.

V is TRBV7-8 and J is TRBJ1-2, with 8 positions matching TRBD1. The CDR3 totals 12 residues. V lost 10 bases and J lost 5; bases outside the gene matches: 6. Per germline, CDR1 SGHVS and CDR2 FQNEAQ. The CDR3 DNA follows: TGTGCCATAGACAGGGGTGCATATGGCTACACCTTC. This sequence encodes CAIDRGAYGYTF.

The V gene is TRBV4-3, the J gene TRBJ2-7, with D possibly TRBD2 on 5 matching bases. From germline, CDR1 is LGHNA and CDR2 YSLEER. V was cut by 0 bases and J by 2 bases, with 14 bases left in between. CDR3 size: 16 residues. CDR3 in amino acids: CASSQDLAGGPYEQYF. In DNA form, the CDR3 reads TGCGCCAGCAGCCAAGATCTGGCAGGAGGTCCCTACGAGCAGTACTTC.

This clone has just one count. This chain connects TRBV7-2 to TRBJ1-4; D is perhaps TRBD1 (6 bases). From germline, CDR1 is SGHTA and CDR2 FQGNSA. This CDR3 region has 15 residues. V was clipped by 4 bases and J by 3 bases, with 12 bases between them. Written as DNA, the CDR3 is TGTGCCAGCAGCTCGGGGGCCACGGCTAATGAAAAACTGTTTTTT. Its protein is CASSSGATANEKLFF.

This chain uses TRBV19 with TRBJ2-1; 11 positions agree with TRBD2. The CDR3 extends over 14 amino acids. Trimming removed 3 bases from V and 6 bases from J; junction bases left unmatched: 1. From germline, CDR1 is LNHDA and CDR2 SQIVND (reference sequence). Written as DNA, the CDR3 is TGTGCCAGTAGTATCCTAGCGGGAGGCAATGAGCAGTTCTTC. This translates into CASSILAGGNEQFF.